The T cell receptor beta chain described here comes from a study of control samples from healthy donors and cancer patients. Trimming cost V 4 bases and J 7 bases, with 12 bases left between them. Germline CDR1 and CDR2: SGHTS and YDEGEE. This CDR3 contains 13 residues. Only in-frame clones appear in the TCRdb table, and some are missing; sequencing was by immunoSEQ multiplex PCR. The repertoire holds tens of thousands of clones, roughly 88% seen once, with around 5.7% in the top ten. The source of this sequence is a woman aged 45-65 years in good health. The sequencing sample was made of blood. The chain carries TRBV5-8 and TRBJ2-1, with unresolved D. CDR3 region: CASSSTRWNEQFF. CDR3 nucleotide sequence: TGTGCCAGCAGCAGTACCCGGTGGAATGAGCAGTTCTTC.